The 29 T cell receptor beta chains listed next were all sequenced from one sample in a study of OX40 agonist ivuxolimab in advanced cancers. Method: immunoSEQ multiplex PCR; TCRdb's copy keeps in-frame clones and lacks some. Of about 19,000 clones in the sample, 80% to 90% were seen once. The specimen was CD4+ or CD8+ T cells sorted from blood, collected in a trial of the OX40 agonist ivuxolimab. Source of these receptors: an adult with an advanced solid tumor such as melanoma, head and neck, liver or kidney cancer.

The gene calls are TRBV11-2 and TRBJ2-1; D uncertain. The V gene's germline CDR1 is SGHAT and CDR2 FQNNGV. CDR3 length: 12 amino acids. V lost 2 bases and J 9 bases, leaving 8 bases between the germline ends. The CDR3 here is CASSLNPTEQFF. CDR3 nucleotide sequence: TGTGCCAGCAGCTTAAATCCGACTGAGCAGTTCTTC.

The chain employs TRBV20-1 and TRBJ1-2; no firm D call. Trimming took 6 bases from V and 6 from J, leaving 11 bases between them. Germline CDR1 reads DFQATT; CDR2 reads SNEGSKA (reference sequence). The CDR3 has 11 amino acids. CDR3 protein: CSATGPDGYTF. The CDR3 bases are TGCAGTGCGACGGGTCCTGATGGCTACACCTTC.

The V and J genes are TRBV12-5 and TRBJ1-5; a weak D match, TRBD1 (5 bases). The germline V gene has CDR1 LGHNT and CDR2 FRNRAP. The CDR3 extends over 16 amino acids. Trimming cost V 0 bases and J 0 bases, with 9 bases left between them. The chain's CDR3 is CASGLVGVVSNQPQHF. CDR3 bases: TGTGCTAGTGGTTTGGTAGGGGTCGTTAGCAATCAGCCCCAGCATTTT.

This clone was observed a single time. The genes are TRBV5-4 and TRBJ2-7; no reliable D call. Germline assignment: CDR1 SGHNT and CDR2 YYREEE (reference sequence). With 4 bases removed from V and 2 bases from J, the gap between germline ends came to 13 bases. The CDR3 totals 14 residues. In DNA form, the CDR3 reads TGTGCCAGCAGCGGTGCACTGACTCCCTACGAGCAGTACTTC. Translated, it gives CASSGALTPYEQYF.

This clone occurred a few times. This chain links TRBV9 with TRBJ2-1; D call uncertain. Germline V gene lookup returns CDR1 SGDLS and CDR2 YYNGEE. V dropped 3 bases and J dropped 13 bases, with 11 bases sitting between them. The CDR3 runs 11 residues. The CDR3 nucleotides read TGTGCCAGCAGCGGATCGGGCCACCAGTTCTTC. Protein sequence: CASSGSGHQFF.

The genes are TRBV6-1 and TRBJ1-2; tentatively, D is TRBD1 (6 bases). This CDR3 comprises 15 residues. V gave up 0 bases and J gave up 4 bases, with 12 bases separating them. CDR1 and CDR2 from the germline V gene are MNHNS and SASEGT. CDR3 DNA sequence: TGTGCCAGCAGTGAAGCAGGAGGCAGGGGCTATGGCTACACCTTC. As protein: CASSEAGGRGYGYTF.

J is TRBJ2-5 and V is TRBV6-4; a possible D gene is TRBD1 (5 bases). This CDR3 comprises 16 residues. The ends were cut back, 4 bases at V and 5 bases at J, with 20 bases in the middle. Germline V lookup: CDR1 MRHNA, CDR2 SNTAGT. DNA for the CDR3: TGTGCCAGCAGTGTGGATGGTTGGACACCTCGGGAGACCCAGTACTTC. Translated, it gives CASSVDGWTPRETQYF.

The chain has TRBV7-2 and TRBJ2-2, with D uncertain. CDR1 is SGHTA, CDR2 FQGNSA, per germline. This CDR3 spans 12 amino acids. Trimming removed 4 bases from V and 1 base from J, with 1 base in between. As DNA, the CDR3 is TGTGCCAGCAGCTGGAACACCGGGGAGCTGTTTTTT. Residues: CASSWNTGELFF.

The CDR3 DNA follows: TGTGCCAGCAGCCCTGCTAGCGGGAGGGCCGCAATTGTACAAGAGACCCAGTACTTC. The encoded protein is CASSPASGRAAIVQETQYF. This chain links TRBV7-3 with TRBJ2-5, with TRBD2 identical over 12 bases. Trimming removed 5 bases from V and 2 bases from J; junction bases left unmatched: 15. Germline V CDR1 and CDR2: SGHTA, FQGTGA. This CDR3 spans 19 amino acids.

This clone was seen only once. This rearrangement joins TRBV5-6 to TRBJ1-1; D is ambiguous. Trimming removed 0 bases from V and 6 bases from J, with 9 bases in between. The CDR3 spans 13 residues. CDR1 and CDR2 from the germline V gene are SGHDT and YYEEEE. The CDR3 spells CASSLGGLAEAFF. The CDR3 nucleotides read TGTGCCAGCAGCTTGGGAGGTCTGGCTGAAGCTTTCTTT. The whole variable domain, filled in from reference TRBV5-6 and TRBJ1-1, reads DAGVTQSPTHLIKTRGQQVTLRCSPKSGHDTVSWYQQALGQGPQFIFQYYEEEERQRGNFPDRFSGHQFPNYSSELNVNALLLGDSALYLCASSLGGLAEAFFGQGTRLTVV.

The gene calls are TRBV10-3 and TRBJ1-5; D is uncertain. Looked up from germline, CDR1 is ENHRY and CDR2 is SYGVKD. The CDR3 contains 14 residues. V shed 2 bases and J shed 0 bases, with 5 bases lying between them. CDR3 residues: CAISEVDSNQPQHF. CDR3 sequence (DNA): TGTGCCATCAGTGAGGTAGATAGCAATCAGCCCCAGCATTTT.

Within the sample, this clone is medium-sized. The chain links TRBV29-1 to TRBJ2-7, with 8 bases that match TRBD2. J lost 1 base, V lost 1 base, and 9 bases had no gene match. Germline lookup yields CDR1 SQVTM and CDR2 ANQGSEA. The CDR3 consists of 16 residues. DNA for the CDR3: TGCAGCGTTGAAGTACGAGCGGGAGATCGTTCCTACGAGCAGTACTTC. This codes for CSVEVRAGDRSYEQYF.

CDR3 loop: CASSSGKETQYF. The CDR3 coding sequence is TGTGCCAGCAGCTCTGGAAAAGAGACCCAGTACTTC. This chain uses TRBV7-9 with TRBJ2-5; D is ambiguous. Germline assignment: CDR1 SEHNR and CDR2 FQNEAQ (reference sequence). The CDR3 has 12 amino acids. The germline V and J ends were trimmed by 4 bases and 3 bases, with 6 bases remaining between them.

The chain couples TRBV11-3 to TRBJ2-2, with 12 bases identical to TRBD2. There are 18 residues in the CDR3. From germline, CDR1 is SGHNT and CDR2 YENEEA. V was clipped by 5 bases and J by 4 bases; unmatched bases: 11. The CDR3: CASSPSRLAGVSTGELFF. For the CDR3, the DNA is TGTGCCAGCAGCCCCTCCCGACTAGCGGGAGTTTCCACCGGGGAGCTGTTTTTT. Looking up the rest from reference TRBV11-3 and TRBJ2-2 gives the full variable domain: EAGVVQSPRYKIIEKKQPVAFWCNPISGHNTLYWYLQNLGQGPELLIRYENEEAVDDSQLPKDRFSAERLKGVDSTLKIQPAELGDSAVYLCASSPSRLAGVSTGELFFGEGSRLTVL.

V usage is TRBV19 and J usage is TRBJ2-3, with 8 bases identical to TRBD1. Germline CDR1 reads LNHDA; CDR2 reads SQIVND (reference sequence). After removal of 6 bases from V and 0 bases from J, the junction contained 5 bases not matched to a gene. The CDR3 is made up of 15 amino acids. CDR3 sequence: CASSLRDRSTDTQYF. CDR3 DNA sequence: TGTGCCAGTAGCCTCCGGGACAGGAGCACAGATACGCAGTATTTT.

The chain employs TRBV29-1 and TRBJ2-3; TRBD2 aligns across 10 bases. The CDR3 is 17 residues long. The germline CDR1 and CDR2 sequences are SQVTM and ANQGSEA. After removal of 0 bases from V and 4 bases from J, the junction contained 10 bases not matched to a gene. The CDR3 DNA sequence: TGCAGCGTTGAAGATGAAATAGCGGGAGGCACATCAGATACGCAGTATTTT. This translates into CSVEDEIAGGTSDTQYF.

The chain has TRBV11-2 and TRBJ2-3; 7 bases agree with TRBD1. Germline trimming cut 0 bases from V and 1 base from J; bases unmatched to any gene: 4. The length of the CDR3 is 16 residues. In germline, CDR1 is SGHAT, CDR2 FQNNGV. CDR3 sequence: CASSLEAGGGTDTQYF. CDR3 nucleotide sequence: TGTGCCAGCAGCTTAGAGGCAGGGGGTGGCACAGATACGCAGTATTTT.

This clone came up once. The chain has TRBV9 and TRBJ2-2; TRBD2 matches at 10 bases. Germline values: CDR1 SGDLS, CDR2 YYNGEE. The CDR3 runs to 15 residues. Losses at the gene ends were 2 bases for V and 7 bases for J; bases not matched to a gene: 5. The CDR3 DNA is TGTGCCAGCAGCGTTAGAGCGGGAGGGAGCGGGGAGCTGTTTTTT. It translates to CASSVRAGGSGELFF.

The V call is TRBV19, the J call TRBJ1-1, with unresolved D. CDR3 length: 12 amino acids. CDR1 and CDR2 from the germline V gene are LNHDA and SQIVND (reference sequence). The germline V and J ends were trimmed by 6 bases and 5 bases, with 10 bases remaining between them. CDR3 sequence reads: CASSTLRTEAFF. CDR3 sequence (DNA): TGTGCCAGTAGCACTCTGAGGACTGAAGCTTTCTTT.

The chain combines TRBV27 with TRBJ1-1, with 7 bases lining up with TRBD1. Trimming took 2 bases from V and 0 from J; bases not matched to a gene: 6. Germline V gives CDR1 MNHEY, CDR2 SMNVEV (reference sequence). CDR3 length: 16 residues. The CDR3 nucleotides are TGTGCCAGCAGTTTACTGGCAGGGGGTTTGAACACTGAAGCTTTCTTT. Amino acid sequence: CASSLLAGGLNTEAFF.

V gene TRBV27 combines with J gene TRBJ1-5; D gene ambiguous. CDR3 length: 13 amino acids. V was trimmed by 4 bases and J by 9 bases, leaving 13 bases between them. The V gene's germline CDR1 is MNHEY and CDR2 SMNVEV (reference sequence). The CDR3 DNA is TGTGCCAGCAGTTCCTGGGGAGGGCGGCCCCAGCATTTT. This codes for CASSSWGGRPQHF.

The chain has TRBV9 and TRBJ1-1; TRBD1 aligns across 7 bases. In germline, CDR1 is SGDLS, CDR2 YYNGEE. V lost 3 bases to trimming and J lost 0 bases; unmatched junction nucleotides: 11. The CDR3 totals 17 residues. The CDR3 DNA reads TGTGCCAGCAGCGGAGATGTGGGACAGACGATGAACACTGAAGCTTTCTTT. It codes for CASSGDVGQTMNTEAFF.

V and J are TRBV4-3 and TRBJ2-1; D is undetermined. The germline V gene encodes CDR1 LGHNA and CDR2 YSLEER. This CDR3 has 13 amino acids. Trimming cost V 4 bases and J 5 bases, with 9 bases left between them. This CDR3 reads CASSPLRNNEQFF. CDR3 nucleotides: TGCGCCAGCAGCCCGCTAAGAAACAATGAGCAGTTCTTC.

J is TRBJ2-5 and V is TRBV4-1; a weak D match, TRBD1 (6 bases). The CDR3 length is 15 residues. V was cut by 0 bases and J by 2 bases, with 10 bases left in between. Per the germline V gene, CDR1 is MGHRA and CDR2 is YSYEKL. The CDR3 DNA sequence: TGCGCCAGCAGCCAAGATAGAGGACAGCAAGAGACCCAGTACTTC. Protein sequence: CASSQDRGQQETQYF.

This clone turned up a few times. The chain joins TRBV4-1 to TRBJ1-5; no clear D gene. Per germline, CDR1 MGHRA and CDR2 YSYEKL. The V gene lost 1 base and the J gene lost 3 bases, with 13 bases spanning the gap. The CDR3 contains 16 residues. The CDR3 nucleotides read TGCGCCAGCAGCCAAGCCGCCGCCGGACTCAATCAGCCCCAGCATTTT. Protein: CASSQAAAGLNQPQHF.

This sequence joins TRBV7-9 and TRBJ2-3; 8 bases map to TRBD1. The CDR3 has 15 residues. The germline CDR1 and CDR2 sequences are SEHNR and FQNEAQ (reference sequence). The J segment lost 2 bases and the V segment lost 8 bases, leaving 9 bases of the junction unmatched. The CDR3 loop is CASARQGRVTDTQYF. As DNA, the CDR3 is TGTGCCAGCGCCCGACAGGGGAGAGTCACAGATACGCAGTATTTT.

This clone is deemed medium-sized. The chain joins TRBV7-6 to TRBJ2-5; TRBD2 aligns across 11 bases. CDR1 is SGHVS, CDR2 FNYEAQ, per germline. J was trimmed by 4 bases and V by 4 bases; bases with no gene match: 8. This CDR3 has 16 amino acids. CDR3 in amino acids: CASSSQLAGEVETQYF. CDR3 bases: TGTGCCAGCAGCTCTCAACTAGCGGGAGAAGTAGAGACCCAGTACTTC.

The chain carries TRBV7-2 and TRBJ2-5; D gene ambiguous. V shed 4 bases and J shed 1 base, with 4 bases lying between them. The CDR3 sequence is 12 residues long. Germline loops: CDR1 SGHTA, CDR2 FQGNSA. This chain's CDR3 is CASSSRQETQYF. The DNA of the CDR3 is TGTGCCAGCAGCTCTCGCCAAGAGACCCAGTACTTC. The whole variable domain, remainder taken from reference TRBV7-2 and TRBJ2-5, is GAGVSQSPSNKVTEKGKDVELRCDPISGHTALYWYRQSLGQGLEFLIYFQGNSAPDKSGLPSDRFSAERTGGSVSTLTIQRTQQEDSAVYLCASSSRQETQYFGPGTRLLVL.

V usage is TRBV5-1 and J usage is TRBJ2-7; no reliable D call. CDR3 length: 11 residues. Germline V gives CDR1 SGHRS, CDR2 YFSETQ. V dropped 0 bases and J dropped 4 bases, with 2 bases sitting between them. For the CDR3, the DNA is TGCGCCAGCAGCTTGGGATACGAGCAGTACTTC. It specifies CASSLGYEQYF.